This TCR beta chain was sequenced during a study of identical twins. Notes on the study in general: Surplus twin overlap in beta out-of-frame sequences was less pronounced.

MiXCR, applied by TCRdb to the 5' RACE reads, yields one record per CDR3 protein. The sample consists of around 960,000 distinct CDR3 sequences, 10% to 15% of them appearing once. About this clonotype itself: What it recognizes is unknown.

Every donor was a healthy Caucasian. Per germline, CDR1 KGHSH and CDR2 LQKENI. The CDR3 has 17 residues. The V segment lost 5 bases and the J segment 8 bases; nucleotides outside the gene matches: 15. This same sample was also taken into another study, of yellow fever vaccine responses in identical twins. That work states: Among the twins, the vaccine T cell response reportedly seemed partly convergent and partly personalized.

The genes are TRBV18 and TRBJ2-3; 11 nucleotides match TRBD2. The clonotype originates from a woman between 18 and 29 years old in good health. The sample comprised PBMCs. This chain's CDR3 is CASSTGTSGVLDATQYF. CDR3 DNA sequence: TGTGCCAGCTCAACCGGGACTAGCGGTGTTTTGGATGCTACGCAGTATTTT.